Presented here are 6 T cell receptor beta chains from one specimen sequenced in a study of human T cells and chemical hapten exposure. Time point in this sample: patch test 1, 2 weeks after DPC sensitization. Regarding treatment: therapeutic diphenylcyclopropenone sensitization with weekly scalp DPC. TCRdb re-called the RACE reads through MiXCR, storing one row per CDR3 protein. The sample lists around 340,000 distinct CDR3 sequences; around 7% were seen once. Here the sequenced sample was whole blood, taken in connection with sensitization to the hapten diphenylcyclopropenone (DPC). The receptors stem from a woman between 18 and 29 years old with alopecia areata. Some clones in this sample may be carry-over from other donors' samples.

This clonotype was seen more than once but under ten times. J is TRBJ1-5 and V is TRBV6-2 or TRBV6-3; 12 bases line up with TRBD1. The CDR3 totals 17 residues. V lost 5 bases to trimming and J lost 2 bases; unmatched junction nucleotides: 7. Germline values: CDR1 MNHEY, CDR2 SVGEGT. The CDR3 protein is CASSEGQGADGNQPQHF. DNA for the CDR3: TGTGCCAGCAGTGAGGGACAGGGGGCGGATGGCAATCAGCCCCAGCATTTT.

V and J are TRBV7-2 and TRBJ2-3, with 7 bases fitting TRBD1. CDR1 is SGHTA, CDR2 FQGNSA, per germline. Unmatched junction bases numbered 8, after V lost 1 base and J lost 4 bases. This CDR3 has 16 residues. The CDR3 reads CASSLEGRGLADTQYF. The CDR3 nucleotides read TGTGCCAGCAGCTTAGAAGGCAGGGGGTTGGCAGATACGCAGTATTTT. Full variable domain (missing parts from reference TRBV7-2 and TRBJ2-3): GAGVSQSPSNKVTEKGKDVELRCDPISGHTALYWYRQSLGQGLEFLIYFQGNSAPDKSGLPSDRFSAERTGGSVSTLTIQRTQQEDSAVYLCASSLEGRGLADTQYFGPGTRLTVL.

This clonotype has just a few counts. The chain employs TRBV7-2 and TRBJ2-1; D not certain. The CDR3 is made up of 13 amino acids. The V gene lost 6 bases and the J gene lost 1 base, with 7 bases spanning the gap. Germline values: CDR1 SGHTA, CDR2 FQGNSA. This CDR3 reads CASRPQSYNEQFF. The CDR3 region has the DNA TGTGCCAGCAGACCTCAATCCTACAATGAGCAGTTCTTC.

The chain employs TRBV20-1 and TRBJ1-2; D not resolved. Germline V gives CDR1 DFQATT, CDR2 SNEGSKA (reference sequence). Between the trimmed V and J ends, which lost 4 bases and 10 bases, there was a span of 19 bases. The CDR3 length is 13 residues. The CDR3 DNA reads TGCAGTGCTAATCGGGGTGGAGAATCTATCTACACCTTC. Its translation is CSANRGGESIYTF.

The V call is TRBV29-1, the J call TRBJ2-7; TRBD1 matches 10 bases. Germline CDR1 reads SQVTM; CDR2 reads ANQGSEA. The CDR3 is 12 residues long. The CDR3, as DNA: TGCAGGGTCGGGACAGGGGTATACGAGCAGTACTTC. The encoded protein is CRVGTGVYEQYF.

The chain links TRBV12-3 or TRBV12-4 to TRBJ1-5; a weak D match, TRBD1 (5 bases). V was shortened by 7 bases and J by 7 bases, with 14 bases between the two germline ends. This CDR3 has 13 amino acids. The CDR3 DNA reads as TGTGCCAGCACCTGGAGCAGGGACCAGCCCCAGCATTTT. It is translated as CASTWSRDQPQHF.